One sample yielded the 20 T cell receptor beta chains listed below, sequenced in a study of post-analysis software for immune sequencing data. Notes on the study in general: In patients, five TRBV segments were more frequent than in controls, with TRBV5-6, TRBV5-1 and TRBV20-1 among them.

TCR beta cDNA libraries included unique molecular identifiers. A single record per CDR3 protein comes from TCRdb applying MiXCR to the PCR reads. The table lists almost 700,000 distinct CDR3 sequences, approximately 59% of them singletons, with about 11% in the top ten. The antigens for these receptors are not known. The material sequenced was blood. These receptors were taken from a girl aged 2 to 9 with multiple sclerosis.

In this sample, this clonotype turned up a few times. The rearrangement joins TRBV20-1 to TRBJ2-3, with D possibly being TRBD2 (5 bases). There are 13 residues in the CDR3. V lost 5 bases and J 8 bases, leaving 17 bases between the germline ends. Germline assignment: CDR1 DFQATT and CDR2 SNEGSKA (reference sequence). For the CDR3, the DNA is TGCAGTGCTTCGCTAGAACGGGGTGGTACGCAGTATTTT. It codes for CSASLERGGTQYF.

In its sample, this clonotype was seen once. This chain links TRBV6-4 with TRBJ2-1, with a weak D call TRBD2 (6 bases). The CDR3 consists of 16 residues. Deletions cut 5 bases from V and 4 bases from J, with 18 bases between. CDR1 MRHNA and CDR2 SNTAGT come from the germline V gene. CDR3: CASSPAGTSKYNEQFF. In DNA form, the CDR3 reads TGTGCCAGCAGTCCCGCCGGGACTTCTAAATACAATGAGCAGTTCTTC.

This clonotype was detected only once. The chain joins TRBV29-1 to TRBJ2-5; D is tentatively TRBD1 or TRBD2 (5 bases each). This CDR3 contains 14 residues. Germline assignment: CDR1 SQVTM and CDR2 ANQGSEA. Trimming removed 6 bases from V and 4 bases from J, with 18 bases in between. For the CDR3, the DNA is TGCAGCGTCCCGGGACGCCAAATGCCAGAGACCCAGTACTTC. This sequence encodes CSVPGRQMPETQYF.

This clonotype was found a few times. The chain uses TRBV4-3 and TRBJ2-6; no definite D call. The CDR3 has 18 amino acids. Trimming took off 1 base at V and 0 bases at J, with 13 bases between the two ends. CDR1 is LGHNA, CDR2 YSLEER, per germline. CDR3 sequence reads: CASSQGWGIGSGANVLTF. In DNA, the CDR3 is TGCGCCAGCAGCCAAGGATGGGGAATTGGCTCTGGGGCCAACGTCCTGACTTTC.

The rearrangement joins TRBV11-2 to TRBJ1-2; 7 bases fit TRBD1. Losses at the gene ends were 6 bases for V and 6 bases for J; bases not matched to a gene: 7. This CDR3 is built from 13 residues. Germline V gives CDR1 SGHAT, CDR2 FQNNGV. The CDR3 loop is CASRVQGGNGYTF. CDR3 DNA sequence: TGTGCCAGCAGGGTTCAGGGGGGGAATGGCTACACCTTC.

This chain uses TRBV20-1 with TRBJ2-5; D might be TRBD1 (6 bases). Germline V lookup: CDR1 DFQATT, CDR2 SNEGSKA (reference sequence). Trimming stripped 3 bases from V and 6 bases from J, with 17 bases between. The CDR3 spans 14 residues. The CDR3 loop reads CSASPLTGIKTQYF. The DNA of the CDR3 is TGCAGTGCTAGCCCGCTTACAGGGATTAAGACCCAGTACTTC.

This clonotype turned up a few times. The rearrangement uses TRBV20-1 and TRBJ1-2, with unresolved D. The CDR3 sequence is 15 residues long. Trimming stripped 0 bases from V and 0 bases from J, with 11 bases between. In germline, CDR1 is DFQATT, CDR2 SNEGSKA (reference sequence). CDR3 nucleotide sequence: TGCAGTGCTAGAGATGGCCGGAGATCTAACTATGGCTACACCTTC. Protein sequence: CSARDGRRSNYGYTF.

Concerning this clonotype itself: Just one base apart from a much larger clone, this may be a read error. The V call is TRBV28, the J call TRBJ2-5; 8 bases are a match to TRBD1. The end of the DNA aligns better with TRBJ2-7, so the J call may be wrong. The CDR3 is 14 amino acids. Germline CDR1 reads MDHEN; CDR2 reads SYDVKM. In DNA, the CDR3 is TGTGCCAGCAGGCGACAGGGGACGGGCTGCGAGCAGTACTTC. Translating gives CASRRQGTGCEQYF.

The chain carries TRBV7-2 and TRBJ2-1, with 7 bases identical to TRBD2. After removal of 2 bases from V and 2 bases from J, the junction contained 9 bases not matched to a gene. This CDR3 region has 17 residues. Germline V gives CDR1 SGHTA, CDR2 FQGNSA. The CDR3 loop reads CASSLQSGVIPYNEQFF. CDR3 DNA: TGTGCCAGCAGCTTACAGAGCGGGGTGATACCCTACAATGAGCAGTTCTTC.

This clonotype was recorded a few times. The chain employs TRBV11-2 and TRBJ1-6, with D maybe TRBD1 (5 bases). The V and J ends lost 2 bases and 9 bases respectively, with 14 bases between them. Germline V gene sequence: CDR1 SGHAT, CDR2 FQNNGV. The CDR3 sequence is 15 residues long. In DNA, the CDR3 is TGTGCCAGCAGCTTAAGTCGACAGTTAACTTCACCCCTCCACTTT. It is translated as CASSLSRQLTSPLHF.

The chain is built from TRBV5-1 and TRBJ1-1, with unresolved D. Germline values: CDR1 SGHRS, CDR2 YFSETQ. The CDR3 runs 13 residues. Trimming pared 3 bases from V and 1 base from J, leaving 7 bases between. The CDR3 sequence: CASSSWKNTEAFF. CDR3 sequence (DNA): TGCGCCAGCAGCTCCTGGAAGAACACTGAAGCTTTCTTT.

In regard to this clonotype: The junction departs from the called germline gene at one end, perhaps through a read error. In DNA, the CDR3 is TGTGCCAGTAGTGTCCAGGGAGAAAGCAATGAGCAGTTCTTC. Translating it yields CASSVQGESNEQFF. V and J are TRBV2 and TRBJ2-1, with D perhaps TRBD1 or TRBD2 (5 bases each). Germline-derived CDR1 and CDR2 are SNHLY and FYNNEI. This CDR3 region has 14 residues.

This clonotype was found a few times. The chain couples TRBV7-9 to TRBJ2-7; a possible D gene is TRBD1 (5 bases). CDR3 length equals 16 residues. V lost 5 bases, J lost 2 bases, and 19 bases lay in between. Germline CDR1 is SEHNR and CDR2 is FQNEAQ (reference sequence). CDR3 in amino acids: CASSPQVGDLAYEQYF. CDR3 nucleotide sequence: TGTGCCAGCAGCCCCCAGGTAGGGGATCTCGCCTACGAGCAGTACTTC.

The rearrangement uses TRBV21-1 and TRBJ2-5; the table's D call TRBD1 went unverified against the DNA. TRBV21-1 is recorded as a pseudogene. The CDR3 contains 20 residues. CDR3 bases: TGTGCCAGCAGCAAAGTAAGCGCTCCGGGACAGGGATTTGAACAAGAGACCCAGTACTTC. Amino acid sequence: CASSKVSAPGQGFEQETQYF.

The table lists this clonotype with a count of one. This rearrangement joins TRBV15 to TRBJ1-4; D perhaps matches TRBD1 (5 bases). V lost 1 base to trimming and J lost 8 bases, with 14 bases between them. The CDR3 extends over 15 amino acids. Germline-derived CDR1 and CDR2 are LNHNV and YYDKDF (reference sequence). In DNA, the CDR3 is TGTGCCACCAGCAGAGTTGGAGGAGGGGTCGAAAAACTGTTTTTT. Translating gives CATSRVGGGVEKLFF.

The CDR3 spells CASRRTDNYGYTF. The CDR3 coding sequence is TGCGCCAGCAGAAGAACAGATAACTATGGCTACACCTTC. The V and J genes are TRBV5-1 and TRBJ1-2; D gene unclear. Trimming pared 5 bases from V and 1 base from J, leaving 9 bases between. The germline gives CDR1 SGHRS, CDR2 YFSETQ. CDR3 length: 13 residues.

This clonotype showed up just a few times. V usage is TRBV20-1 and J usage is TRBJ2-5; 9 nucleotides agree with TRBD2. V lost 5 bases and J lost 4; bases outside the gene matches: 17. This CDR3 has 17 amino acids. Germline CDR1 is DFQATT and CDR2 is SNEGSKA (reference sequence). The CDR3 bases are TGCAGTGCTCCCTCGGGGAATAGCGGGAGCCATGGAGAGACCCAGTACTTC. It codes for CSAPSGNSGSHGETQYF.

In this sample, this clonotype turned up once. V usage is TRBV29-1 and J usage is TRBJ1-1; 8 bases align to TRBD1. CDR3 size: 13 residues. J lost 6 bases, V lost 3 bases, and 6 bases had no gene match. Germline lookup yields CDR1 SQVTM and CDR2 ANQGSEA. CDR3 protein: CSVEEDRAAEAFF. CDR3 coding DNA: TGCAGCGTTGAGGAGGACAGGGCAGCTGAAGCTTTCTTT.

This chain joins TRBV5-1 and TRBJ2-3, with TRBD2 matching 7 bases. Unmatched junction bases numbered 7, after V lost 4 bases and J lost 2 bases. CDR3 length equals 15 residues. CDR1 and CDR2 from the germline V gene are SGHRS and YFSETQ. The CDR3: CASSQRLAATDTQYF. The DNA of the CDR3 is TGCGCCAGCAGCCAACGACTAGCCGCCACAGATACGCAGTATTTT. The variable domain in full, with the rest retrieved from reference TRBV5-1 and TRBJ2-3, is KAGVTQTPRYLIKTRGQQVTLSCSPISGHRSVSWYQQTPGQGLQFLFEYFSETQRNKGNFPGRFSGRQFSNSRSEMNVSTLELGDSALYLCASSQRLAATDTQYFGPGTRLTVL.

This clonotype was observed a few times. The rearrangement links TRBV5-1 to TRBJ2-7; the match to TRBD2 covers 10 bases. V lost 7 bases and J lost 1; bases outside the gene matches: 5. Per the germline V gene, CDR1 is SGHRS and CDR2 is YFSETQ. The CDR3 is 14 residues long. The CDR3 DNA follows: TGCGCCAGCCGACTTAGCGGGAGGTCCTACGAGCAGTACTTC. It specifies CASRLSGRSYEQYF.